This T cell receptor beta chain was sequenced in a study of beta chain features in type 1 diabetes. Regarding the study as a whole: More deletions and fewer insertions at VDJ junctions were seen in type 1 diabetes patients.

Reverse transcribing all isolated RNA meant expressed TCRB transcripts were sequenced. The data were produced by immunoSEQ multiplex PCR, yet TCRdb's version contains in-frame clones alone and is incomplete. The sample consists of about 140,000 clones, less than 9% of them appearing once. This clone has a count of ten or more. The target antigen is unknown. Per the germline V gene, CDR1 is SEHNR and CDR2 is FQNEAQ (reference sequence). Trimming cost V 2 bases and J 3 bases, with 14 bases left between them. The CDR3 extends over 16 amino acids. The chain is built from TRBV7-9 and TRBJ2-1; D gene ambiguous. Sequenced input: central memory CD4+ T cells from blood. The TCR originated in a woman aged 25 to 39 in good health. CDR3 loop: CASSLTQRLSYNEQFF. CDR3 DNA: TGTGCCAGCAGCTTAACCCAGCGCCTGAGCTACAATGAGCAGTTCTTC.